This entry features one T cell receptor beta chain sequence. 13 Jbeta primers and 60 Vbeta primers were used for the PCR. Profiled with immunoSEQ multiplex PCR; TCRdb holds only in-frame clones, not every one. The data hold 150,000 to 200,000 clones, with over 75% observed a single time. Germline lookup yields CDR1 MNHNY and CDR2 SVGAGI (reference sequence). V lost 4 bases and J 6 bases, leaving 15 bases between the germline ends. This CDR3 has 15 amino acids. This sample was included in a study of cytomegalovirus exposure and HLA in healthy donors. Sequenced material: PBMCs. The receptor comes from a man aged 18-30 years in good health and CMV-seropositive. The chain is built from TRBV6-6 and TRBJ2-2; D is perhaps TRBD2 (6 bases). The CDR3 reads CASSFEPGGPGELFF. CDR3 DNA sequence: TGTGCCAGCAGTTTTGAGCCCGGGGGTCCCGGGGAGCTGTTTTTT.